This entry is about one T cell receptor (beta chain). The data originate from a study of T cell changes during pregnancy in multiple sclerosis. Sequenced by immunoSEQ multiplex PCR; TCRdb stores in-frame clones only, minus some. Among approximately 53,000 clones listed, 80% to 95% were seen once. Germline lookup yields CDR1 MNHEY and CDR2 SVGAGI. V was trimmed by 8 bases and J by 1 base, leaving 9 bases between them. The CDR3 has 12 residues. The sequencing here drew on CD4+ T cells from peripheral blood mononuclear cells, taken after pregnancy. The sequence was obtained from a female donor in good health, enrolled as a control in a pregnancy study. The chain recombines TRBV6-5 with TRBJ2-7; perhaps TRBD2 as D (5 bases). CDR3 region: CASGGDSYEQYF. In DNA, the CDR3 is TGTGCCAGCGGAGGAGATTCCTACGAGCAGTACTTC.